What follows describes a single T cell receptor beta chain. The source of the sample is a study of identical twins. One entry per CDR3 protein, called by TCRdb with MiXCR from the 5' RACE reads. Of 450,000 or so distinct CDR3 sequences listed, 20% to 25% are singletons. In addition, the sample was reused for a study of T cells expressing NK-cell markers. That study reports: Whether expanded NKG2C+ T cell clones recognized HCMV stayed uncertain.

Specimen: CD4+ T cells sorted from blood. The sequence derives from a woman aged 18-30 years in good health.

This CDR3 reads CASSLVAGRADTQYF. The CDR3 DNA follows: TGTGCCAGCAGCTTAGTGGCGGGGCGGGCAGATACGCAGTATTTT. The chain is built from TRBV7-2 and TRBJ2-3, with D maybe TRBD2 (6 bases). Germline values: CDR1 SGHTA, CDR2 FQGNSA. CDR3 length: 15 residues. V dropped 1 base and J dropped 4 bases, with 12 bases sitting between them.